One sample yielded the 25 T cell receptor beta chains listed below, sequenced in a study of post-analysis software for immune sequencing data. Study observations and caveats: With TRBV5-6, TRBV5-1 and TRBV20-1 included, about five TRBV segments were more frequent in patients than in controls.

These TCRs are of unknown antigen specificity. The TCR beta cDNA libraries carried unique molecular identifiers. TCRdb fed the PCR reads into MiXCR, producing one record per CDR3 protein. The sample lists 750,000 to 950,000 distinct CDR3 sequences, approximately 53% occurring once. The sequenced material came from blood. The receptors were gathered from a girl aged 10 to 17 with multiple sclerosis.

In DNA form, the CDR3 reads TGTGCCAGCAGTATCAGCAAAAACATTCAGTACTTC. Translation gives CASSISKNIQYF. The chain uses TRBV25-1 and TRBJ2-4; D ambiguous. V was cut by 5 bases and J by 3 bases, with 5 bases left in between. This CDR3 comprises 12 residues. Germline lookup yields CDR1 MGHDK and CDR2 SYGVNS. Together with reference TRBV25-1 and TRBJ2-4, the CDR3 gives the full variable domain: EADIYQTPRYLVIGTGKKITLECSQTMGHDKMYWYQQDPGMELHLIHYSYGVNSTEKGDLSSESTVSRIRTEHFPLTLESARPSHTSQYLCASSISKNIQYFGAGTRLSVL.

The chain carries TRBV5-5 and TRBJ1-5, with D maybe TRBD1 (5 bases). Germline V gene lookup returns CDR1 SGHKS and CDR2 YYEKEE (reference sequence). V was trimmed by 2 bases and J by 4 bases, leaving 13 bases between them. This CDR3 is 15 amino acids long. The CDR3 DNA is TGTGCCAGCAGCTTCGCCGGGACCGATAATCAGCCCCAGCATTTT. Its protein product is CASSFAGTDNQPQHF.

The chain has TRBV3-1 and TRBJ2-5; TRBD2 might be the D (5 bases). The CDR3 spans 14 residues. The V gene's germline CDR1 is LGHDT and CDR2 YNNKEL (reference sequence). The V end was cut by 3 bases, the J end by 1 base, with 9 bases between. CDR3 sequence: CASSHLRGQETQYF. The CDR3 DNA reads as TGTGCCAGCAGCCATCTCCGGGGCCAAGAGACCCAGTACTTC.

This clonotype was observed a handful of times. The V gene is TRBV30, the J gene TRBJ2-7, with D perhaps being TRBD1 or TRBD2 (5 bases each). The CDR3 length is 15 residues. The ends were cut back, 1 base at V and 9 bases at J, with 22 bases in the middle. Germline-derived CDR1 and CDR2 are GTSNPN and SVGIG (reference sequence). The CDR3 is CAWSASGRSIIGQYF. Written as DNA, the CDR3 is TGTGCCTGGAGTGCGTCGGGACGGAGCATAATTGGGCAGTACTTC.

The V call is TRBV7-2, the J call TRBJ1-1; 8 bases fit TRBD1. With V trimmed by 3 bases and J by 0 bases, 3 bases remained unmatched. The germline gives CDR1 SGHTA, CDR2 FQGNSA. This CDR3 contains 15 residues. CDR3 coding DNA: TGTGCCAGCAGCTTGGAGGGACAGGTGAACACTGAAGCTTTCTTT. Translation: CASSLEGQVNTEAFF. Full variable domain (missing parts from reference TRBV7-2 and TRBJ1-1): GAGVSQSPSNKVTEKGKDVELRCDPISGHTALYWYRQSLGQGLEFLIYFQGNSAPDKSGLPSDRFSAERTGGSVSTLTIQRTQQEDSAVYLCASSLEGQVNTEAFFGQGTRLTVV.

The chain uses TRBV5-1 and TRBJ2-7; 7 nucleotides match TRBD1. V was pared by 5 bases and J by 4 bases, with 9 bases of the junction left unmatched. The CDR3 contains 14 residues. Germline V gene lookup returns CDR1 SGHRS and CDR2 YFSETQ. The CDR3 region has the DNA TGCGCCAGCAGTCGAGACAGGGACCCTTACGAGCAGTACTTC. Protein: CASSRDRDPYEQYF. Supplemented by reference TRBV5-1 and TRBJ2-7, the full variable domain reads KAGVTQTPRYLIKTRGQQVTLSCSPISGHRSVSWYQQTPGQGLQFLFEYFSETQRNKGNFPGRFSGRQFSNSRSEMNVSTLELGDSALYLCASSRDRDPYEQYFGPGTRLTVT.

V and J are TRBV25-1 and TRBJ2-5; TRBD1 might be the D (5 bases). Trimming removed 5 bases from V and 5 bases from J, with 9 bases in between. Germline CDR1 is MGHDK and CDR2 is SYGVNS. The CDR3 contains 12 residues. In nucleotides, the CDR3 is TGTGCCAGCAGTAAGGGGTTGGAGACCCAGTACTTC. This translates into CASSKGLETQYF.

CDR3 residues: CASSLTGVDDEQYF. The CDR3 DNA reads TGTGCCAGCAGTTTGACAGGGGTCGACGACGAGCAGTACTTC. The gene calls are TRBV27 and TRBJ2-7; 8 nucleotides align to TRBD1. The CDR3 is made up of 14 amino acids. The ends lost 3 bases at V and 5 bases at J; junction bases unmatched: 6. CDR1 and CDR2 (germline): MNHEY, SMNVEV (reference sequence).

This clonotype came up a few times. The CDR3 here is CSVEAIAGGLVNEQFF. In DNA form, the CDR3 reads TGCAGCGTTGAAGCGATAGCGGGAGGCCTGGTCAATGAGCAGTTCTTC. V is TRBV29-1 and J is TRBJ2-1, with TRBD2 identical over 10 bases. V was clipped by 1 base and J by 6 bases; unmatched bases: 9. The germline gives CDR1 SQVTM, CDR2 ANQGSEA. The CDR3 is made up of 16 amino acids.

The chain couples TRBV6-5 to TRBJ2-7; 7 positions match TRBD1. Germline assignment: CDR1 MNHEY and CDR2 SVGAGI. The CDR3 consists of 16 residues. J gave up 2 bases and V 0 bases, and 7 bases lay outside the gene matches. The CDR3: CASSYSVGTVPYEQYF. The DNA of the CDR3 is TGTGCCAGCAGTTACTCGGTCGGGACAGTTCCCTACGAGCAGTACTTC.

The CDR3 region is CASNARGNTEAFF. CDR3 nucleotides: TGCGCCAGCAACGCGAGAGGAAACACTGAAGCTTTCTTT. The chain is built from TRBV5-1 and TRBJ1-1; D is undetermined. V lost 6 bases, J lost 2 bases, and 11 bases lay in between. The CDR3 contains 13 residues. Per the germline V gene, CDR1 is SGHRS and CDR2 is YFSETQ.

The gene calls are TRBV5-1 and TRBJ2-5; 7 bases are shared with TRBD1. The V gene end was trimmed by 1 base and the J gene end by 4 bases; junction bases not matched to a gene: 7. The CDR3 is made up of 15 amino acids. The V gene's germline CDR1 is SGHRS and CDR2 YFSETQ. Here the CDR3 reads CASSLSATGIETQYF. CDR3 nucleotide sequence: TGCGCCAGCAGCTTGTCCGCGACAGGGATAGAGACCCAGTACTTC.

The chain recombines TRBV5-1 with TRBJ1-2; TRBD1 aligns across 9 bases. Germline V gene data show CDR1 as SGHRS and CDR2 as YFSETQ. Trimming at V came to 2 bases and at J to 10 bases, leaving 12 bases not matched to a gene. This CDR3 contains 15 residues. The CDR3 sequence is CASSLSLGQGSFYTF. In DNA form, the CDR3 reads TGCGCCAGCAGCTTATCGTTGGGACAGGGTTCGTTCTACACCTTC.

The chain recombines TRBV20-1 with TRBJ1-2; D may be TRBD1 (5 bases). This CDR3 has 13 amino acids. The V gene lost 5 bases and the J gene lost 2 bases, with 12 bases spanning the gap. Germline V CDR1 and CDR2: DFQATT, SNEGSKA (reference sequence). CDR3 in DNA: TGCAGTGCTGTGGACACAACCAACTATGGCTACACCTTC. Protein sequence: CSAVDTTNYGYTF.

The J gene is TRBJ2-3, the V gene TRBV11-3, with D perhaps TRBD1 (5 bases). V dropped 2 bases and J dropped 3 bases, with 9 bases sitting between them. The CDR3 contains 14 residues. The germline V gene has CDR1 SGHNT and CDR2 YENEEA. The CDR3 DNA reads TGTGCCAGCAGCTTACAGGGCCCGACAGATACGCAGTATTTT. This gives the protein CASSLQGPTDTQYF.

Only one count was recorded for this clonotype. The genes are TRBV7-2 and TRBJ1-2, with D tentatively TRBD1 (6 bases). In germline, CDR1 is SGHTA, CDR2 FQGNSA. The CDR3 length is 15 residues. V shed 0 bases and J shed 6 bases, with 14 bases lying between them. The CDR3 nucleotides read TGTGCCAGCAGCTTAGCCAAGGGGGGAGGCGATGGCTACACCTTC. This sequence encodes CASSLAKGGGDGYTF.

This clonotype was seen ten or more times. The J gene is TRBJ1-1, the V gene TRBV6-2 or TRBV6-3; no firm D call. V lost 0 bases to trimming and J lost 6 bases, with 17 bases between them. CDR3 length: 16 amino acids. The germline V gene encodes CDR1 MNHEY and CDR2 SVGEGT. The CDR3 bases are TGTGCCAGCAGTTACTCGATAGCCAGGCCGGCCCCTGAAGCTTTCTTT. It codes for CASSYSIARPAPEAFF.

This clonotype was seen more than once but under ten times. J is TRBJ2-5 and V is TRBV20-1; 7 positions match TRBD1. The junction had 4 bases not matched to a gene; V was cut back by 4 bases and J by 11 bases. This CDR3 contains 10 residues. The V gene's germline CDR1 is DFQATT and CDR2 SNEGSKA (reference sequence). The CDR3, as DNA: TGCAGTGCTATCGACAGGGAGCAGTACTTC. As protein: CSAIDREQYF.

The table lists this clonotype with a few counts. The J gene is TRBJ2-5, the V gene TRBV20-1; 7 bases agree with TRBD1. The J call may be wrong; the DNA end is better matched by TRBJ2-7. The CDR3 totals 13 residues. CDR1 is DFQATT, CDR2 SNEGSKA, per germline (reference sequence). DNA of the CDR3: TGCAGTGCTAGTGGCAGGGGGATAAACGAGCAGTACTTC. Translated, it gives CSASGRGINEQYF.

This rearrangement joins TRBV6-4 to TRBJ2-3, with 9 bases aligning to TRBD2. CDR1 and CDR2 from the germline V gene are MRHNA and SNTAGT. V shed 0 bases and J 4 bases; nucleotides not matched to a gene: 2. The CDR3 runs to 15 residues. CDR3 DNA sequence: TGTGCCAGCAGTGACTCTAGCGGGGGAGCAGATACGCAGTATTTT. Amino acid sequence: CASSDSSGGADTQYF.

The table lists this clonotype with a few counts. The chain employs TRBV5-1 and TRBJ2-1, with TRBD2 identical over 9 bases. The CDR3 is 15 residues long. Germline V gene lookup returns CDR1 SGHRS and CDR2 YFSETQ. The junction had 5 bases not matched to a gene; V was cut back by 2 bases and J by 5 bases. CDR3 nucleotides: TGCGCCAGCAGCTTACGGGCTAGCGGGGACAATGAGCAGTTCTTC. Protein product: CASSLRASGDNEQFF.

This chain joins TRBV27 and TRBJ2-5; perhaps TRBD1 as D (5 bases). The CDR3 runs 17 residues. Germline CDR1 and CDR2: MNHEY and SMNVEV (reference sequence). Trimming took 6 bases from V and 5 from J, leaving 25 bases between them. CDR3 in DNA: TGTGCCAGCAGGCCTACCTCGACAGTTCCGGTGGGGGAGACCCAGTACTTC. This encodes CASRPTSTVPVGETQYF.

V is TRBV20-1 and J is TRBJ2-1; 15 bases map to TRBD2. J lost 4 bases, V lost 1 base, and 5 bases had no gene match. CDR3 length: 17 residues. Looked up from germline, CDR1 is DFQATT and CDR2 is SNEGSKA (reference sequence). CDR3 sequence reads: CSARVGLAGGRYNEQFF. CDR3 DNA: TGCAGTGCTAGAGTTGGACTAGCGGGAGGGAGATACAATGAGCAGTTCTTC.

This clonotype showed up just a few times. V gene TRBV29-1 combines with J gene TRBJ2-7; D remains ambiguous. V lost 0 bases and J 5 bases, leaving 8 bases between the germline ends. The CDR3 is 12 residues long. In germline, CDR1 is SQVTM, CDR2 ANQGSEA. The CDR3 region is CSVEDPEDEQYF. In nucleotides, the CDR3 is TGCAGCGTTGAAGATCCCGAGGACGAGCAGTACTTC.

The gene calls are TRBV3-1 and TRBJ2-1, with D perhaps matching TRBD2 (5 bases). This CDR3 is built from 15 residues. The germline V gene encodes CDR1 LGHDT and CDR2 YNNKEL (reference sequence). V was pared by 4 bases and J by 0 bases, with 10 bases between. For the CDR3, the DNA is TGTGCCAGCAGCCTGATACGGGGCTCCTACAATGAGCAGTTCTTC. Translated, it gives CASSLIRGSYNEQFF.